The entry below gives a single T cell receptor (beta chain) sequence along with its context. The length of the CDR3 is 14 residues. The germline V gene encodes CDR1 LNHDA and CDR2 SQIVND (reference sequence). Trimming cost V 2 bases and J 5 bases, with 11 bases left between them. The sample is drawn from a study of OX40 agonist ivuxolimab in advanced cancers. TCRdb's table, derived via immunoSEQ multiplex PCR, lists solely in-frame clones and lacks some. The table shows around 68,000 clones, with 91% occurring only once. This TCR was sampled from an adult with an advanced solid tumor such as melanoma, head and neck, liver or kidney cancer. Source: CD4+ or CD8+ T cells sorted from blood, taken in a trial of the OX40 agonist ivuxolimab. The chain has TRBV19 and TRBJ2-3; D possibly corresponds to TRBD2 (6 bases). Written as DNA, the CDR3 is TGTGCCAGTAGTATAAGTCCGGGACTAGATACGCAGTATTTT. It specifies CASSISPGLDTQYF.